Presented here are 21 T cell receptor beta chains from one specimen sequenced in a study of blood T cell repertoires in COVID-19. The assay was immunoSEQ multiplex PCR, and TCRdb's table has in-frame clones only and misses some. The sample lists some 240,000 clones; roughly nine tenths were seen once. The material sequenced was peripheral blood. The receptor source for this set is a man aged 55 to 70 who had recovered from COVID-19.

The chain recombines TRBV3-1 (or the pseudogene TRBV3-2) with TRBJ2-3; TRBD1 matches 7 bases. The V segment lost 7 bases and the J segment 4 bases; nucleotides outside the gene matches: 14. The CDR3 loop spans 16 amino acids. Germline V gives CDR1 LGHDT, CDR2 YNNKEL (reference sequence). The CDR3 bases are TGTGCCAGCACCTCATGGAAAGGGGACAGACCAGATACGCAGTATTTT. Protein: CASTSWKGDRPDTQYF.

This sequence joins TRBV5-4 and TRBJ1-2, with 7 bases matching TRBD1. The germline gives CDR1 SGHNT, CDR2 YYREEE (reference sequence). V lost 2 bases, J lost 4 bases, and 8 bases stayed unmatched. The CDR3 is 15 residues long. Here the CDR3 reads CASSLKQGLGYGYTF. CDR3 nucleotide sequence: TGTGCCAGCAGCTTAAAACAGGGGTTGGGCTATGGCTACACCTTC. Full variable domain (outside the CDR3, taken from reference TRBV5-4 and TRBJ1-2): ETGVTQSPTHLIKTRGQQVTLRCSSQSGHNTVSWYQQALGQGPQFIFQYYREEENGRGNFPPRFSGLQFPNYSSELNVNALELDDSALYLCASSLKQGLGYGYTFGSGTRLTVV.

V usage is TRBV4-1 and J usage is TRBJ1-5; D not resolved. V shed 1 base and J shed 6 bases, with 13 bases lying between them. CDR3 length: 15 residues. Germline V gene sequence: CDR1 MGHRA, CDR2 YSYEKL. The CDR3 region has the DNA TGCGCCAGCAGCCAAGTAAGTGGCAGTGGTCAGCCCCAGCATTTT. This codes for CASSQVSGSGQPQHF.

V gene TRBV7-6 combines with J gene TRBJ1-2; D is undetermined. Germline CDR1 SGHVS, CDR2 FNYEAQ. Trimming left V 1 base short and J 0 bases short, with 6 bases between. The CDR3 length is 14 residues. The CDR3 nucleotides read TGTGCCAGCAGCTTAGACAGAACTAACTATGGCTACACCTTC. Translation gives CASSLDRTNYGYTF.

The rearrangement uses TRBV6-5 and TRBJ1-2; 10 bases are a match to TRBD1. Germline V gives CDR1 MNHEY, CDR2 SVGAGI. V lost 5 bases and J lost 6; bases outside the gene matches: 3. This CDR3 has 13 residues. CDR3 sequence: CASSRGQGDGYTF. The CDR3 region has the DNA TGTGCCAGCAGTAGAGGACAGGGGGATGGCTACACCTTC.

The chain recombines TRBV10-3 with TRBJ1-1, with D maybe TRBD1 (5 bases). The germline gives CDR1 ENHRY, CDR2 SYGVKD. The CDR3 consists of 14 residues. V was cut by 11 bases and J by 0 bases, with 16 bases left in between. The CDR3 is CASRGGSMNTEAFF. CDR3 nucleotide sequence: TGTGCCTCCCGGGGGGGATCCATGAACACTGAAGCTTTCTTT.

CDR3 DNA: TGCGCCAGCAGCATGGGACAGATCCAAGAGACCCAGTACTTC. It is translated as CASSMGQIQETQYF. The chain has TRBV5-1 and TRBJ2-5; 7 positions agree with TRBD1. The CDR3 runs 14 residues. After removal of 4 bases from V and 1 base from J, the junction contained 4 bases not matched to a gene. CDR1 and CDR2 from the germline V gene are SGHRS and YFSETQ.

The chain has TRBV5-3 and TRBJ2-7; 9 nucleotides match TRBD1. TRBV5-3 has ORF status, its function being uncertain. This CDR3 spans 14 amino acids. The V segment lost 4 bases and the J segment 2 bases; nucleotides outside the gene matches: 4. The CDR3 DNA sequence: TGTGCCAGAAGCCGCCGGACAGGGGCCTACGAGCAGTACGTC. Translated, it gives CARSRRTGAYEQYV.

The rearrangement uses TRBV5-4 and TRBJ2-3, with 7 bases aligning to TRBD1. The V and J ends lost 4 bases and 3 bases, in that order; junction bases with no gene match: 8. CDR1 is SGHNT and CDR2 is YYREEE in the germline V gene (reference sequence). The CDR3 is made up of 15 amino acids. CDR3 amino acids: CASSTTTGLTDTQYF. The CDR3 bases are TGTGCCAGCAGCACAACGACAGGGCTAACAGATACGCAGTATTTT.

V gene TRBV27 combines with J gene TRBJ2-2, with 7 bases aligning to TRBD1. The CDR3 contains 14 residues. V lost 6 bases and J lost 5; bases outside the gene matches: 6. From germline, CDR1 is MNHEY and CDR2 SMNVEV (reference sequence). In nucleotides, the CDR3 is TGTGCCAGCAGCCACAGGGGACGGACCGGGGAGCTGTTTTTT. Translation: CASSHRGRTGELFF.

This chain connects TRBV9 to TRBJ2-5, with 9 bases aligning to TRBD1. V was clipped by 4 bases and J by 5 bases; unmatched bases: 12. Germline V gene sequence: CDR1 SGDLS, CDR2 YYNGEE. This CDR3 comprises 16 residues. DNA for the CDR3: TGTGCCAGCAGCCCCGGGACAGGGAGTATCGAGGAGACCCAGTACTTC. Translation gives CASSPGTGSIEETQYF.

The rearrangement uses TRBV4-2 and TRBJ1-5; maybe TRBD1 (5 bases). Between the trimmed V and J ends, which lost 0 bases and 2 bases, there was a span of 17 bases. CDR3 size: 18 residues. Germline lookup yields CDR1 LGHNA and CDR2 YNFKEQ. CDR3 residues: CASSQELAGGYGNQPQHF. For the CDR3, the DNA is TGTGCCAGCAGCCAAGAGTTGGCCGGGGGGTACGGCAATCAGCCCCAGCATTTT.

The V call is TRBV9, the J call TRBJ2-4; D perhaps matches TRBD2 (6 bases). Germline assignment: CDR1 SGDLS and CDR2 YYNGEE. The V end was cut by 0 bases, the J end by 7 bases, with 11 bases between. The CDR3 totals 14 residues. The CDR3 DNA follows: TGTGCCAGCAGCGTAGGGGCTAGCGTTAACATTCAGTACTTC. It codes for CASSVGASVNIQYF.

The rearrangement links TRBV10-2 to TRBJ2-7; 8 bases match TRBD1. Per germline, CDR1 WSHSY and CDR2 SAAADI. This CDR3 has 15 residues. With V trimmed by 0 bases and J by 4 bases, 5 bases remained unmatched. The CDR3 loop is CASSESGQVTYEQYF. In DNA form, the CDR3 reads TGCGCCAGCAGTGAGTCGGGACAGGTTACGTACGAGCAGTACTTC.

The chain uses TRBV5-6 and TRBJ2-3, with D possibly TRBD2 on 6 matching bases. With 4 bases removed from V and 0 bases from J, the gap between germline ends came to 9 bases. Germline assignment: CDR1 SGHDT and CDR2 YYEEEE. The CDR3 spans 14 residues. The CDR3 here is CASSAGGSTDTQYF. The CDR3 DNA reads TGTGCCAGCAGCGCCGGGGGTAGCACAGATACGCAGTATTTT.

This chain links TRBV19 with TRBJ1-5, with no clear D. Germline CDR1 and CDR2: LNHDA and SQIVND (reference sequence). Between the trimmed V and J ends, which lost 9 bases and 2 bases, there was a span of 17 bases. This CDR3 has 15 residues. CDR3 sequence reads: CASREVLGGNQPQHF. DNA of the CDR3: TGTGCCAGCAGAGAAGTATTGGGAGGCAATCAGCCCCAGCATTTT.

CDR3 sequence: CASSSTASYEQYV. The CDR3 DNA reads TGTGCCAGCAGCTCGACTGCCTCCTACGAGCAGTACGTC. The rearrangement uses TRBV5-6 and TRBJ2-7; D unresolved. The CDR3 consists of 13 residues. Trimming cost V 3 bases and J 0 bases, with 7 bases left between them. Germline V gene data show CDR1 as SGHDT and CDR2 as YYEEEE.

The chain joins TRBV7-2 to TRBJ2-7; 7 nucleotides line up with TRBD2. CDR1 is SGHTA and CDR2 is FQGNSA in the germline V gene. V shed 4 bases and J 1 base; nucleotides not matched to a gene: 1. The CDR3 is 13 amino acids. DNA for the CDR3: TGTGCCAGCAGCTCGCGGGGGTCCTACGAGCAGTACTTC. This gives the protein CASSSRGSYEQYF.

The rearrangement joins TRBV27 to TRBJ1-6; tentatively, D is TRBD1 (5 bases). Trimming stripped 2 bases from V and 11 bases from J, with 16 bases between. CDR1 is MNHEY, CDR2 SMNVEV, per germline (reference sequence). The CDR3 has 15 amino acids. The CDR3 DNA reads as TGTGCCAGCAGTTTAGGGGGGGTACCCGGGCCACCCCTCCACTTT. Translation: CASSLGGVPGPPLHF.

The V and J genes are TRBV5-5 and TRBJ2-5; 9 positions agree with TRBD1. Germline CDR1 SGHKS, CDR2 YYEKEE (reference sequence). The CDR3 consists of 14 residues. The V gene end was trimmed by 2 bases and the J gene end by 4 bases; junction bases not matched to a gene: 3. The CDR3 loop reads CASSFGTGRETQYF. The CDR3 nucleotides read TGTGCCAGCAGCTTCGGGACAGGGAGAGAGACCCAGTACTTC.

The V and J genes are TRBV30 and TRBJ2-7, with D possibly being TRBD2 (5 bases). V was trimmed by 2 bases and J by 2 bases, leaving 10 bases between them. Germline values: CDR1 GTSNPN, CDR2 SVGIG (reference sequence). There are 13 residues in the CDR3. The CDR3: CAWSKGRAYEQYF. The DNA for the CDR3 is TGTGCCTGGAGTAAAGGGAGAGCCTACGAGCAGTACTTC.